A selection of T cell receptor beta chains follows, all from one sample in a study of control samples from healthy donors and cancer patients. Profiling relied on immunoSEQ multiplex PCR, and the TCRdb table lists in-frame clones only, not all of them. There are around 120,000 clones in the sample; roughly nine tenths occur only once, and approximately 1.1% lies in the top ten. The specimen was PBMCs. All receptors come from a woman in her 50s with colorectal cancer. CDR3s include the opening cysteine and the closing phenylalanine or tryptophan. The order of the fields is clone size, D gene, J gene, V gene, CDR3 protein, CDR3 DNA. A D gene is named only where the DNA matches it firmly. Clone sizes are given selectively: once, few, many, or a class where the clone is expanded.

NA | NA | TRBJ1-1 | TRBV30 | CAWSAGVPAAFF | TGTGCCTGGAGCGCAGGGGTGCCTGCCGCTTTCTTT
NA | NA | TRBJ2-5 | TRBV11-1 | CAIRTGPAETQYF | TGTGCCATTCGGACGGGCCCAGCGGAGACCCAGTACTTC
NA | NA | TRBJ1-1 | TRBV6-5 | CASSPGWTEAFF | TGTGCCAGCAGCCCAGGGTGGACTGAAGCTTTCTTT
once | TRBD2 | TRBJ2-3 | TRBV3-1/TRBV3-2 | CASSEHSGTSLDTQYF | TGTGCCAGCAGCGAACATTCCGGGACTAGTTTAGATACGCAGTATTTT
NA | NA | TRBJ1-2 | TRBV30 | CAWSVGWDGGYTF | TGTGCCTGGAGTGTAGGGTGGGACGGCGGCTACACCTTC
NA | TRBD1 | TRBJ1-4 | TRBV5-4 | CASSFTGTGGEKLFF | TGTGCCAGCAGCTTCACCGGGACAGGGGGTGAAAAACTGTTTTTT
NA | TRBD1 | TRBJ1-6 | TRBV15 | CATSRDQGADSPLHF | TGTGCCACCAGCAGAGATCAGGGGGCGGATTCACCCCTCCACTTT
NA | NA | TRBJ2-3 | TRBV2 | CASSAKLSTDTQYF | TGTGCCAGCAGCGCAAAGCTTAGCACAGATACGCAGTATTTT
NA | TRBD1 | TRBJ2-7 | TRBV7-8 | CASRRQDRDHEQYF | TGTGCCAGCAGACGTCAGGACAGGGACCACGAGCAGTACTTC
NA | TRBD2 | TRBJ2-1 | TRBV5-1 | CASAGLAGENEQFF | TGCGCCAGCGCCGGGCTAGCGGGAGAAAATGAGCAGTTCTTC
NA | TRBD1 | TRBJ1-2 | TRBV6-5 | CASSPDRVHGYTF | TGTGCCAGCAGTCCCGACAGGGTCCATGGCTACACCTTC
NA | TRBD2 | TRBJ2-3 | TRBV7-6 | CASSLALRGGTDTQYF | TGTGCCAGCAGCTTAGCGTTGCGGGGGGGCACAGATACGCAGTATTTT
NA | NA | TRBJ1-6 | TRBV5-1 | CASRDGPSGSPLHF | TGCGCCAGCAGAGACGGCCCATCGGGTTCACCCCTCCACTTT
NA | NA | TRBJ1-1 | TRBV7-9 | CASSLSLSGGLDTEAFF | TGTGCCAGCAGCTTATCCCTGAGTGGAGGGCTTGACACTGAAGCTTTCTTT
NA | NA | TRBJ2-3 | TRBV5-1 | CASSRTAGTARRFTDTQYF | TGCGCCAGCAGCCGGACGGCGGGGACAGCCCGGAGATTCACAGATACGCAGTATTTT
NA | NA | TRBJ2-3 | TRBV14 | CASSQDRGTDTQYF | TGTGCCAGCAGCCAAGATCGCGGGACAGATACGCAGTATTTT
NA | TRBD1 | TRBJ1-2 | TRBV6-5 | CASRTGGHGYTF | TGTGCCAGCAGGACAGGGGGCCATGGCTACACCTTC
NA | TRBD1 | TRBJ2-7 | TRBV18 | CASSDRGRRDEQYF | TGTGCCAGCTCCGACAGGGGGCGACGCGACGAGCAGTACTTC
NA | NA | TRBJ2-1 | TRBV2 | CASSELRDNEQFF | TGTGCCAGCAGTGAACTGCGAGACAATGAGCAGTTCTTC
NA | TRBD1 | TRBJ2-1 | TRBV5-1 | CASSLAAGGRNNEQFF | TGCGCCAGCAGCTTGGCGGCAGGGGGCAGGAACAATGAGCAGTTCTTC
NA | NA | TRBJ1-4 | TRBV2 | CASSADRATNEKLFF | TGTGCCAGCAGTGCCGACAGAGCAACTAATGAAAAACTGTTTTTT
NA | NA | TRBJ2-5 | TRBV5-1 | CASSLATSAGPSETQYF | TGCGCCAGCAGCTTGGCTACGTCGGCAGGGCCGTCAGAGACCCAGTACTTC
once | NA | TRBJ2-7 | TRBV28 | CASSLGGYEQYF | TGTGCCAGCAGTTTAGGGGGCTACGAGCAGTACTTC
NA | NA | TRBJ1-4 | TRBV30 | CAWSVSRTTNEKLFF | TGTGCCTGGAGTGTATCCCGCACAACTAATGAAAAACTGTTTTTT
NA | TRBD1 | TRBJ1-1 | TRBV7-9 | CASSYSRTGDTEAFF | TGTGCCAGCAGCTACTCTAGGACAGGGGACACTGAAGCTTTCTTT
NA | NA | TRBJ1-2 | TRBV19 | CAAADTFGYTF | TGTGCCGCTGCGGACACTTTTGGCTACACCTTC
NA | NA | TRBJ1-4 | TRBV3-1/TRBV3-2 | CASSQVIWGVAHNEKLFF | TGTGCCAGCAGCCAAGTGATTTGGGGGGTGGCTCATAATGAAAAACTGTTTTTT
NA | TRBD2 | TRBJ2-1 | TRBV28 | CASSPTPGGENEQFF | TGTGCCAGCAGTCCAACCCCGGGGGGTGAAAATGAGCAGTTCTTC
NA | NA | TRBJ2-5 | TRBV7-3 | CASSWGPQETQYF | TGTGCCAGCAGCTGGGGGCCGCAGGAGACCCAGTACTTC
NA | TRBD2 | TRBJ2-1 | TRBV6-5 | CASSRTSGSIEQFF | TGTGCCAGCAGCCGGACTAGCGGGAGTATTGAGCAGTTCTTC
NA | NA | TRBJ1-4 | TRBV5-1 | CAGGFVDEKLFF | TGCGCCGGGGGGTTTGTGGATGAAAAACTGTTTTTT
NA | NA | TRBJ1-3 | TRBV12-3/TRBV12-4 | CASSLASGNTIYF | TGTGCCAGCAGTTTAGCTTCTGGAAACACCATATATTTT
few | TRBD1 | TRBJ1-5 | TRBV5-1 | CASSVGQGNQPQHF | TGCGCCAGCAGCGTGGGACAGGGCAATCAGCCCCAGCATTTT
NA | TRBD2 | TRBJ2-1 | TRBV7-3 | CASSLRLADSYNEQFF | TGTGCCAGCAGCTTAAGACTAGCGGACTCCTACAATGAGCAGTTCTTC